The 27 T cell receptor beta chains given below trace back to one sample, sequenced in a study of blood T cells in healthy people across ages. Sample-barcoded 5' priming and a J-beta primer mix drove a second PCR of about 7 to 11 cycles. TCRdb re-called the 5' RACE reads with MiXCR, one entry per CDR3 protein. Here the sample spans fewer than 2,000,000 distinct CDR3 sequences, 39% being singletons. What was sequenced was blood. The receptors originated from a human donor in good health.

The V gene is TRBV12-3 or TRBV12-4, the J gene TRBJ1-4; perhaps TRBD1 as D (6 bases). Trimming left V 0 bases short and J 13 bases short, with 21 bases between. This CDR3 spans 16 amino acids. CDR3 region: CASSLAYRAPFGRLFF. In DNA form, the CDR3 reads TGTGCCAGCAGTTTAGCTTACAGGGCTCCCTTTGGCAGACTGTTTTTT.

This clonotype has just a few counts. The V gene is TRBV20-1, the J gene TRBJ2-1; D remains ambiguous. The V end lost 5 bases, the J end lost 0 bases, and 17 bases lay between the germline ends. The CDR3 is 16 residues long. Germline loops: CDR1 DFQATT, CDR2 SNEGSKA (reference sequence). CDR3 residues: CSAGIAIHTSYNEQFF. The CDR3 DNA is TGCAGTGCTGGAATCGCCATACATACCTCCTACAATGAGCAGTTCTTC.

This clonotype was detected only a few times. The V and J genes are TRBV7-9 and TRBJ2-5, with D maybe TRBD2 (6 bases). Germline V gene sequence: CDR1 SEHNR, CDR2 FQNEAQ (reference sequence). The CDR3 loop spans 15 amino acids. V lost 1 base, J lost 11 bases, and 20 bases lay in between. The CDR3 region is CASSLGAGRGNEQYF. The CDR3 DNA sequence: TGTGCCAGCAGCTTAGGTGCAGGGCGGGGCAATGAGCAGTACTTC. Based on the CDR3 plus reference TRBV7-9 and TRBJ2-5, the full variable domain is DTGVSQNPRHKITKRGQNVTFRCDPISEHNRLYWYRQTLGQGPEFLTYFQNEAQLEKSRLLSDRFSAERPKGSFSTLEIQRTEQGDSAMYLCASSLGAGRGNEQYFGPGTRLLVL.

About this clonotype: This may arise from a read error, as a much more abundant clone is one base away. The chain joins TRBV5-1 to TRBJ2-5; D gene uncertain. The V gene's germline CDR1 is SGHRS and CDR2 YFSETQ. The CDR3 consists of 13 residues. V dropped 4 bases and J dropped 6 bases, with 13 bases sitting between them. The CDR3 spells CASSTSLEKTQYF. The CDR3, as DNA: TGCGCCAGCAGCACAAGCCTGGAGAAGACCCAGTACTTC.

This clonotype appeared a single time. The chain links TRBV29-1 to TRBJ1-1, with D unresolved. CDR1 is SQVTM and CDR2 is ANQGSEA in the germline V gene. Trimming pared 0 bases from V and 0 bases from J, leaving 29 bases between. This CDR3 is built from 21 residues. CDR3 bases: TGCAGCGTTGAAGATCTTCGGGCAAAGTGGACCTTTGAACGACTGAACACTGAAGCTTTCTTT. It translates to CSVEDLRAKWTFERLNTEAFF.

This clonotype was picked up a small number of times. This sequence joins TRBV7-9 and TRBJ2-7, with D perhaps matching TRBD1 (5 bases). From germline, CDR1 is SEHNR and CDR2 FQNEAQ (reference sequence). CDR3 length: 13 amino acids. Deletions cut 4 bases from V and 5 bases from J, with 12 bases between. CDR3 nucleotide sequence: TGTGCCAGCAGCTCCCGGACATCCGACGAGCAGTACTTC. Translating gives CASSSRTSDEQYF.

This clonotype has more than one count but fewer than ten. This chain connects TRBV19 to TRBJ1-5; no clear D. The ends were cut back, 4 bases at V and 7 bases at J, with 11 bases in the middle. The CDR3 totals 13 residues. The V gene's germline CDR1 is LNHDA and CDR2 SQIVND (reference sequence). CDR3 sequence: CASSTTLYQPQHF. In DNA form, the CDR3 reads TGTGCCAGTAGTACCACCCTATACCAGCCCCAGCATTTT.

The count of this clonotype is one. This chain links TRBV11-2 with TRBJ2-2; 7 nucleotides line up with TRBD1. Trimming took 4 bases from V and 0 from J; bases not matched to a gene: 5. The CDR3 is made up of 16 amino acids. The germline V gene has CDR1 SGHAT and CDR2 FQNNGV. In nucleotides, the CDR3 is TGTGCCAGCAGCTGGTCAGGGGGTCCGAACACCGGGGAGCTGTTTTTT. Protein: CASSWSGGPNTGELFF.

This chain uses TRBV13 with TRBJ2-1; 8 nucleotides match TRBD2. Germline loops: CDR1 PRHDT, CDR2 FYEKMQ (reference sequence). V was pared by 5 bases and J by 12 bases, with 9 bases of the junction left unmatched. The CDR3 sequence is 13 residues long. In nucleotides, the CDR3 is TGTGCCAGCAGCGTCGGGACTAGACTTCTGCAGTTCTTC. The encoded protein is CASSVGTRLLQFF.

The rearrangement uses TRBV29-1 and TRBJ1-1; D call uncertain. Looked up from germline, CDR1 is SQVTM and CDR2 is ANQGSEA. V was shortened by 4 bases and J by 3 bases, with 9 bases between the two germline ends. The CDR3 spans 12 residues. The CDR3 region is CSVVRVDTEAFF. The DNA of the CDR3 is TGCAGCGTTGTTCGGGTGGACACTGAAGCTTTCTTT.

The genes are TRBV6-5 and TRBJ1-2, with 7 nucleotides matching TRBD1. Trimming removed 0 bases from V and 6 bases from J; junction bases left unmatched: 4. The CDR3 sequence is 14 residues long. The germline V gene encodes CDR1 MNHEY and CDR2 SVGAGI. The CDR3 nucleotides read TGTGCCAGCAGTTACTCGAACACAGGGGATGGCTACACCTTC. It yields the protein CASSYSNTGDGYTF.

The genes are TRBV29-1 and TRBJ2-5; 7 bases match TRBD1. V lost 4 bases and J lost 11; bases outside the gene matches: 7. Germline V gives CDR1 SQVTM, CDR2 ANQGSEA. This CDR3 spans 11 amino acids. CDR3 loop: CSVGQGQQQYF. The CDR3 bases are TGCAGCGTTGGACAGGGCCAGCAGCAGTACTTC.

The gene calls are TRBV6-2 or TRBV6-3 and TRBJ2-1; tentatively, D is TRBD1 (6 bases). Germline values: CDR1 MNHEY, CDR2 SVGEGT. This CDR3 spans 14 amino acids. The V end lost 4 bases, the J end lost 8 bases, and 15 bases lay between the germline ends. The CDR3 protein is CASSWTALNDEQFF. CDR3 DNA sequence: TGTGCCAGCAGTTGGACAGCCCTAAACGATGAGCAGTTCTTC.

The chain carries TRBV28 and TRBJ2-3; TRBD2 matches at 8 bases. This CDR3 is built from 15 residues. CDR1 and CDR2 (germline): MDHEN, SYDVKM. The ends lost 3 bases at V and 1 base at J; junction bases unmatched: 3. Here the CDR3 DNA reads TGTGCCAGCAGTTTCGGGGGGGCCCGCACAGATACGCAGTATTTT. It is translated as CASSFGGARTDTQYF.

This clonotype was detected a few times. The chain has TRBV12-3 or TRBV12-4 and TRBJ2-1; D unresolved. The CDR3 sequence is 13 residues long. Deletions cut 3 bases from V and 7 bases from J, with 10 bases between. Here the CDR3 reads CASSFSLTNEQFF. Written as DNA, the CDR3 is TGTGCCAGCAGTTTCTCGCTCACTAATGAGCAGTTCTTC.

For this clonotype: At one end, the junction sequence differs from germline, possibly due to a read error. This chain connects TRBV9 to TRBJ2-7; D could derive from TRBD1 or TRBD2 (5 bases each). CDR1 and CDR2 (germline): SGDLS, YYNGEE. The CDR3 runs to 17 residues. Here the CDR3 DNA reads TGTGCCAGCAGCGTACATGGGGCGAGGTCGCTAGCCTACAAGCAGTACTTC. Protein product: CASSVHGARSLAYKQYF. Drawing the rest from reference TRBV9 and TRBJ2-7, the complete variable domain is DSGVTQTPKHLITATGQRVTLRCSPRSGDLSVYWYQQSLDQGLQFLIQYYNGEERAKGNILERFSAQQFPDLHSELNLSSLELGDSALYFCASSVHGARSLAYKQYFGPGTRLTVT.

J is TRBJ1-2 and V is TRBV27; 9 nucleotides line up with TRBD1. Germline CDR1 and CDR2: MNHEY and SMNVEV (reference sequence). V dropped 2 bases and J dropped 12; count of bases not matched to a gene: 7. This CDR3 has 13 amino acids. CDR3 sequence reads: CASSLQTGGFNTF. In DNA form, the CDR3 reads TGTGCCAGCAGTTTACAAACAGGGGGCTTTAACACCTTC.

This chain joins TRBV24-1 and TRBJ2-5; D is unresolved. Germline values: CDR1 KGHDR, CDR2 SFDVKD. Trimming shortened V by 9 bases and J by 2 bases, and 12 bases separated the two germline ends. The CDR3 contains 13 residues. CDR3 DNA: TGTGCCACCGCTACCGGCAGACAAGAGACCCAGTACTTC. Residues: CATATGRQETQYF.

In its sample, this clonotype was seen many times. This rearrangement joins TRBV13 to TRBJ1-6; D gene unclear. Germline CDR1 PRHDT, CDR2 FYEKMQ (reference sequence). The CDR3 sequence is 15 residues long. V shed 3 bases and J shed 0 bases, with 6 bases lying between them. The DNA for the CDR3 is TGTGCCAGCAGCTTCGGGAGCTCCTATAATTCACCCCTCCACTTT. This encodes CASSFGSSYNSPLHF.

The genes are TRBV15 and TRBJ2-7, with TRBD1 identical over 8 bases. Germline CDR1 is LNHNV and CDR2 is YYDKDF (reference sequence). The CDR3 loop spans 17 amino acids. Losses at the gene ends were 1 base for V and 7 bases for J; bases not matched to a gene: 15. The CDR3 DNA is TGTGCCACCAGCAGAGCTCGCCGGGACAGGCCCTTTGTGGAGCAGTACTTC. This sequence encodes CATSRARRDRPFVEQYF.

CDR3: CASSPQGSGNQPQHF. Here the CDR3 DNA reads TGTGCCAGCAGCCCCCAGGGAAGTGGCAATCAGCCCCAGCATTTT. The chain employs TRBV7-2 and TRBJ1-5; D perhaps matches TRBD1 (5 bases). The germline CDR1 and CDR2 sequences are SGHTA and FQGNSA. Trimming removed 5 bases at V and 2 bases at J, with 13 bases between. CDR3 length equals 15 residues.

This clonotype was observed many times. This rearrangement joins TRBV4-1 to TRBJ1-5, with TRBD1 matching 7 bases. Germline CDR1 is MGHRA and CDR2 is YSYEKL. With V trimmed by 5 bases and J by 3 bases, 1 base remained unmatched. The CDR3 contains 13 residues. CDR3: CASSRGLNQPQHF. The CDR3 coding sequence is TGCGCCAGCAGCAGGGGGCTCAATCAGCCCCAGCATTTT.

V and J are TRBV13 and TRBJ1-1, with D possibly TRBD1 on 6 matching bases. V was cut by 1 base and J by 8 bases, with 8 bases left in between. CDR3 length equals 12 residues. The germline V gene has CDR1 PRHDT and CDR2 FYEKMQ (reference sequence). This chain's CDR3 is CASSLAGQEAFF. The CDR3 nucleotides read TGTGCCAGCAGCTTAGCTGGACAGGAAGCTTTCTTT.

V gene TRBV7-9 combines with J gene TRBJ2-1; 11 bases are shared with TRBD2. There are 18 residues in the CDR3. V was pared by 0 bases and J by 7 bases, with 11 bases of the junction left unmatched. Germline CDR1 SEHNR, CDR2 FQNEAQ (reference sequence). CDR3 nucleotides: TGTGCCAGCAGCTTAGCCCCTAGCGGGGGGCGTGTGGGGAATGAGCAGTTCTTC. This translates into CASSLAPSGGRVGNEQFF.

This chain joins TRBV15 and TRBJ1-1; D is undetermined. Germline lookup yields CDR1 LNHNV and CDR2 YYDKDF (reference sequence). The CDR3 is made up of 11 amino acids. The germline V and J ends were trimmed by 3 bases and 8 bases, with 7 bases remaining between them. CDR3 amino acids: CATSSLSEAFF. DNA for the CDR3: TGTGCCACCAGCAGCCTTTCCGAAGCTTTCTTT.

In regard to this clonotype: One end of the junction does not line up with germline, which may come from a read error. The gene calls are TRBV20-1 and TRBJ2-7; 7 positions match TRBD1. The V gene's germline CDR1 is DFQATT and CDR2 SNEGSKA (reference sequence). CDR3 length equals 14 residues. CDR3 DNA sequence: TGCAGTGCTAGGCAGACAGGGTCTTTCTACGGGCAGTACTTC. Translation gives CSARQTGSFYGQYF.

Worth noting for this clonotype: Compared with germline, one end of the junction differs, possibly owing to a read error. The chain links TRBV4-2 to TRBJ2-7, with D hard to call. There are 13 residues in the CDR3. From germline, CDR1 is LGHNA and CDR2 YNFKEQ. For the CDR3, the DNA is TGTGCCAGCAGCCAAGTCGTTTCCTGCGAGCAGTACTTC. It codes for CASSQVVSCEQYF.